The rows below give T cell receptor beta chains drawn from one sample of a study of cytomegalovirus exposure and HLA in healthy donors. The method was immunoSEQ multiplex PCR; TCRdb's version includes in-frame clones alone and lacks a portion of them. Of around 92,000 clones in the sample, over 60% are singletons; the top ten hold 7% to 9%. The source material was PBMCs. These TCRs come from a human donor in good health. CDR3s include the opening cysteine and the closing phenylalanine or tryptophan. A D gene is named only where the DNA matches it firmly. Size is omitted from some rows. Given values are once, few, many or a class for expanded clones.

V gene	clone size	D gene	J gene	CDR3 protein	CDR3 DNA
TRBV5-4	NA	NA	TRBJ2-2	CASSLYGATNTGELFF	TGTGCCAGCAGCCTGTACGGAGCAACGAACACCGGGGAGCTGTTTTTT
TRBV18	few	NA	TRBJ2-7	CASSPEFQPTYEQYF	TGTGCCAGCTCACCGGAGTTCCAACCAACCTACGAGCAGTACTTC
TRBV30	NA	TRBD1	TRBJ2-6	CAWSETTDRGVAGANVLTF	TGTGCCTGGAGTGAGACCACCGACAGGGGGGTAGCTGGGGCCAACGTCCTGACTTTC
TRBV15	NA	TRBD2	TRBJ2-1	CATRPFFGTTSGRVWENEQFF	TGTGCCACCCGCCCTTTTTTCGGGACGACTAGCGGGAGGGTTTGGGAGAATGAGCAGTTCTTC
TRBV5-6	NA	TRBD2	TRBJ2-3	CASSRPGLAGGTDTQYF	TGTGCCAGCAGCCGACCGGGACTAGCGGGGGGCACAGATACGCAGTATTTT
TRBV5-1	NA	NA	TRBJ1-1	CASSLDSRNTEAFF	TGCGCCAGCAGCTTGGACAGTAGGAACACTGAAGCTTTCTTT
TRBV7-2	NA	NA	TRBJ1-5	CASSTTVGQPQHF	TGTGCCAGCAGCACGACAGTCGGTCAGCCCCAGCATTTT
TRBV15	few	TRBD1	TRBJ2-6	CATSRDRATGVGANVLTF	TGTGCCACCAGCAGAGATCGGGCAACAGGGGTCGGGGCCAACGTCCTGACTTTC
TRBV7-8	NA	NA	TRBJ1-1	CASSLDRNTEAFF	TGTGCCAGCAGCTTAGACAGGAACACTGAAGCTTTCTTT
TRBV4-3	NA	TRBD2	TRBJ2-1	CASSLGLAGGVNNEQFF	TGCGCCAGCAGCTTAGGACTAGCGGGGGGTGTAAATAATGAGCAGTTCTTC
TRBV11-3	NA	TRBD1	TRBJ2-3	CASSLGTHGTVSTDTQYF	TGTGCCAGCAGCTTAGGTACCCACGGGACAGTTAGCACAGATACGCAGTATTTT
TRBV27	NA	TRBD1	TRBJ1-6	CASSLGTGVTSLHF	TGTGCCAGCAGTTTGGGGACAGGGGTAACGTCCCTCCACTTT
TRBV5-1	NA	TRBD2	TRBJ2-7	CASSETSLEQYF	TGCGCCAGCAGCGAGACTAGCTTGGAGCAGTACTTC
TRBV27	NA	TRBD1	TRBJ2-7	CASSWTGVLDEQYF	TGTGCCAGCAGCTGGACAGGGGTTTTAGACGAGCAGTACTTC
TRBV6-5	NA	NA	TRBJ2-1	CASRVTQAYHEQFF	TGTGCCAGCCGGGTTACACAGGCTTACCATGAGCAGTTCTTC
TRBV11-3	NA	TRBD2	TRBJ2-4	CASSPGLAGVAIQYF	TGTGCCAGCAGTCCTGGACTAGCGGGAGTAGCCATTCAGTACTTC
TRBV28	NA	NA	TRBJ2-3	CASSLLSPDTQYF	TGTGCCAGCAGTTTACTAAGCCCAGATACGCAGTATTTT
TRBV27	NA	TRBD2	TRBJ2-7	CASSLMQLAAGGEQYF	TGTGCCAGCAGTTTAATGCAACTAGCGGCGGGGGGCGAGCAGTACTTC
TRBV2	NA	NA	TRBJ2-5	CASSIRGGWETQYF	TGTGCCAGCAGCATACGGGGTGGGTGGGAGACCCAGTACTTC
TRBV11-2	NA	NA	TRBJ1-1	CASSLGARTEAFF	TGTGCCAGCAGCTTAGGGGCACGGACTGAAGCTTTCTTT
TRBV7-6	NA	TRBD2	TRBJ2-7	CASSFTSGSGYEQYF	TGTGCCAGCAGCTTTACTAGCGGGAGTGGGTACGAGCAGTACTTC
TRBV19	NA	NA	TRBJ1-2	CASSGLVGTAANYGYTF	TGTGCCAGTAGCGGACTGGTGGGCACGGCCGCCAACTATGGCTACACCTTC
TRBV6-5	few	TRBD1	TRBJ2-5	CATRTGGQETQYF	TGTGCCACCCGGACAGGGGGCCAAGAGACCCAGTACTTC
TRBV15	NA	TRBD2	TRBJ2-3	CATSRGASGNGLTDTQYF	TGTGCCACCAGCAGAGGGGCTAGCGGGAACGGTTTGACAGATACGCAGTATTTT
TRBV4-1	NA	NA	TRBJ1-5	CASSQPPQTGGNQPQHF	TGCGCCAGCAGCCAACCCCCTCAGACAGGAGGTAATCAGCCCCAGCATTTT
TRBV2	NA	TRBD2	TRBJ2-5	CASRILAGGILETQYF	TGTGCCAGCAGAATACTAGCGGGAGGGATTCTTGAGACCCAGTACTTC
TRBV5-1	NA	NA	TRBJ2-5	CASSRQAQETQYF	TGCGCCAGCAGTCGACAGGCGCAAGAGACCCAGTACTTC
TRBV19	few	NA	TRBJ2-5	CASSRGDGLQETQYF	TGTGCCAGTAGTAGGGGGGACGGACTACAAGAGACCCAGTACTTC
TRBV9	once	TRBD1	TRBJ1-2	CASSATGVNYGYTF	TGTGCCAGCAGCGCGACAGGGGTTAACTATGGCTACACCTTC
TRBV13	NA	NA	TRBJ2-2	CASSLLQTTNTGELFF	TGTGCCAGCAGCTTACTACAGACGACGAACACCGGGGAGCTGTTTTTT
TRBV27	NA	TRBD1	TRBJ1-1	CASSPRQGNTEAFF	TGTGCCAGCAGTCCTCGACAGGGGAACACTGAAGCTTTCTTT
TRBV2	NA	NA	TRBJ1-2	CASSEIGQNYGYTF	TGTGCCAGCAGTGAAATAGGACAAAACTATGGCTACACCTTC
TRBV5-1	NA	TRBD2	TRBJ2-1	CASSRSGTYNEQFF	TGCGCCAGCAGCCGGAGCGGGACCTACAATGAGCAGTTCTTC
TRBV29-1	NA	TRBD1	TRBJ1-2	CSVEAPGQGADGYTF	TGCAGCGTTGAAGCACCGGGACAGGGGGCAGATGGCTACACCTTC
TRBV5-1	NA	NA	TRBJ2-5	CASSLEVGAQETQYF	TGCGCCAGCAGCTTGGAGGTTGGGGCACAAGAGACCCAGTACTTC
TRBV7-9	NA	TRBD1	TRBJ1-6	CASSSIPGGGSSSPLHF	TGTGCCAGCAGCTCCATCCCAGGGGGCGGGTCGAGTTCACCCCTCCACTTT
TRBV5-6	NA	TRBD2	TRBJ2-1	CASSYSGGGYNEQFF	TGTGCCAGCAGCTATAGCGGGGGGGGTTACAATGAGCAGTTCTTC
TRBV15	NA	NA	TRBJ2-7	CATSRDPGLAGEQYF	TGTGCCACCAGCAGAGACCCAGGGTTGGCTGGCGAGCAGTACTTC
TRBV6-4	NA	NA	TRBJ1-1	CASSEEGLSTEAFF	TGTGCCAGCAGTGAGGAGGGGTTGAGTACTGAAGCTTTCTTT
TRBV2	NA	TRBD2	TRBJ2-2	CASRRLAGGNTGELFF	TGTGCCAGCAGGCGACTAGCGGGAGGGAACACCGGGGAGCTGTTTTTT
TRBV30	NA	TRBD1	TRBJ1-6	CAWSGLRGDSPLHF	TGTGCCTGGAGTGGTCTCAGGGGGGACTCACCCCTCCACTTT
TRBV5-8	NA	NA	TRBJ2-3	CASSLSGRTDTQYF	TGTGCCAGCAGCTTAAGTGGGAGGACAGATACGCAGTATTTT
TRBV5-6	NA	TRBD2	TRBJ2-6	CASTPEASGGGGANVLTF	TGTGCCAGCACTCCGGAGGCTAGCGGTGGGGGTGGGGCCAACGTCCTGACTTTC
TRBV6-5	NA	TRBD1	TRBJ1-6	CASSLTGTATSPLHF	TGTGCCAGCAGTCTAACCGGGACAGCGACTTCACCCCTCCACTTT
TRBV27	NA	NA	TRBJ2-7	CASSLLPAYEQYF	TGTGCCAGCAGCCTTCTTCCAGCCTACGAGCAGTACTTC
TRBV25-1	NA	TRBD1	TRBJ1-1	CATAGTGGSKNEAFF	TGTGCCACCGCTGGGACAGGGGGCTCAAAAAATGAAGCTTTCTTT
TRBV9	NA	TRBD2	TRBJ2-3	CASSISSGGANTQYF	TGTGCCAGCAGCATATCTAGCGGGGGGGCAAATACGCAGTATTTT
TRBV7-2	NA	NA	TRBJ1-1	CASSLLDTTEAFF	TGTGCCAGCAGCCTACTCGATACGACTGAAGCTTTCTTT
TRBV9	NA	TRBD1	TRBJ2-2	CASSVEFWGDRGNAGELFF	TGTGCCAGCAGCGTAGAATTTTGGGGGGACAGGGGAAACGCCGGGGAGCTGTTTTTT
TRBV5-1	NA	TRBD2	TRBJ2-5	CASSPGLAGGKYQETQYF	TGCGCCAGCAGCCCGGGACTAGCGGGGGGAAAATACCAAGAGACCCAGTACTTC
TRBV6-5	NA	TRBD1	TRBJ2-7	CASSFRQGYDEQYF	TGTGCCAGCAGTTTCCGACAGGGGTACGACGAGCAGTACTTC
TRBV30	NA	NA	TRBJ2-7	CAYNSVSEQYF	TGTGCCTATAATAGCGTATCCGAGCAGTACTTC
TRBV4-3	once	NA	TRBJ2-7	CASSQEVGGSYEQYF	TGCGCCAGCAGCCAAGAAGTGGGGGGATCCTACGAGCAGTACTTC
TRBV7-2	NA	TRBD1	TRBJ1-4	CASSLVGGHNEKLFF	TGTGCCAGCAGCTTAGTAGGGGGCCACAATGAAAAACTGTTTTTT
TRBV19	NA	TRBD2	TRBJ2-1	CASSIGTSGAHEQFF	TGTGCCAGTAGTATAGGGACTAGCGGGGCCCATGAGCAGTTCTTC
TRBV18	NA	NA	TRBJ1-1	CASSPIPGNSNTEAFF	TGTGCCAGCTCACCGATCCCAGGGAACTCCAACACTGAAGCTTTCTTT
TRBV6-1	NA	NA	TRBJ1-6	CASSEAGGRNSPLHF	TGTGCCAGCAGTGAAGCTGGCGGAAGAAATTCACCCCTCCACTTT
TRBV7-9	NA	TRBD2	TRBJ2-6	CASSLVSSGYSGANVLTF	TGTGCCAGCAGCTTAGTGTCTAGCGGATACTCTGGGGCCAACGTCCTGACTTTC
TRBV18	few	TRBD2	TRBJ2-1	CASSRGLAGRFEQFF	TGTGCCAGCTCTCGGGGACTAGCGGGACGTTTTGAGCAGTTCTTC
TRBV6-4	few	NA	TRBJ2-1	CASSDEAGGYNEQFF	TGTGCCAGCAGTGACGAGGCCGGCGGGTACAATGAGCAGTTCTTC